This T cell receptor beta chain was profiled in a study of T-cell memory formation after mild COVID-19. Background on the study: Clusters of TCRs were largely donor specific.

TCRdb used MiXCR to reprocess the 5' RACE reads, holding one entry per CDR3 protein. The sample lists more than 35,000 distinct CDR3 sequences; 8% to 10% were seen once. The germline CDR1 and CDR2 sequences are DFQATT and SNEGSKA (reference sequence). This CDR3 contains 15 residues. The junction had 6 bases not matched to a gene; V was cut back by 3 bases and J by 0 bases. Study-level points and caveats: Contracting clones from day 15 to 85 had balanced CD4/CD8; later expanders favoured CD4+. Largely, contracting CD4+ clones fell within CM and EM, and contracting CD8+ clones within EMRA. There were some responding clones in pre-infection memory, which suggested that cross-reactive memory had joined.

Comment on this clonotype: Its matching antigen is unknown.

The rearrangement links TRBV20-1 to TRBJ2-7; TRBD1 matches 9 bases. The receptor's source is an adult woman who had mild COVID-19 (a few samples of this study predate the infection). Cell type and time point are not known. Sequencing input: PBMCs or a T cell subset sorted from them (not recorded which). The CDR3 protein is CSARKVTGGSYEQYF. The CDR3, as DNA: TGCAGTGCTAGGAAAGTGACAGGGGGCTCCTACGAGCAGTACTTC.